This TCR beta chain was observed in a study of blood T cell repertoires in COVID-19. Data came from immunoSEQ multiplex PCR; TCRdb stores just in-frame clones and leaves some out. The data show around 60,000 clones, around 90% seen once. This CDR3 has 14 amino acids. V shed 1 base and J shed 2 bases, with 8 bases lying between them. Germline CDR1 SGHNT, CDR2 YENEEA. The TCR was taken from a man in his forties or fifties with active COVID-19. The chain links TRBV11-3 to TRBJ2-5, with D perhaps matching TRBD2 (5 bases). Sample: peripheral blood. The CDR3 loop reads CASSLGSGQETQYF. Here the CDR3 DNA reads TGTGCCAGCAGCTTAGGCTCGGGGCAAGAGACCCAGTACTTC.